Below, 14 T cell receptor beta chains from the same sample are listed, as sequenced in a study of blood T cell repertoires in COVID-19. Assay: immunoSEQ multiplex PCR; the TCRdb copy retains only in-frame clones and omits some. The top ten clones hold roughly 0.57% of a sample with 150,000 to 200,000 clones, approximately 86% of them seen once. The material sequenced was peripheral blood. Every receptor here comes from a man between 60 and 75 years old with COVID-19, enrolled during active disease.

The chain uses TRBV7-8 and TRBJ1-5; TRBD1 agrees at 10 bases. This CDR3 is 15 amino acids long. The V and J ends lost 5 bases and 6 bases, in that order; junction bases with no gene match: 7. Per the germline V gene, CDR1 is SGHVS and CDR2 is FQNEAQ. The CDR3 DNA follows: TGTGCCAGCAGCACCGAGACAGGGGGCCTTCAGCCCCAGCATTTT. This gives the protein CASSTETGGLQPQHF. The full variable domain, rest sourced from reference TRBV7-8 and TRBJ1-5, is GAGVSQSPRYKVAKRGQDVALRCDPISGHVSLFWYQQALGQGPEFLTYFQNEAQLDKSGLPSDRFFAERPEGSVSTLKIQRTQQEDSAVYLCASSTETGGLQPQHFGDGTRLSIL.

V is TRBV5-1 and J is TRBJ1-4; 9 bases map to TRBD1. The CDR3 sequence is 15 residues long. The ends lost 0 bases at V and 6 bases at J; junction bases unmatched: 3. Germline values: CDR1 SGHRS, CDR2 YFSETQ. The CDR3, as DNA: TGCGCCAGCAGCTTGGAGACAGGGGGATATGAAAAACTGTTTTTT. Its translation is CASSLETGGYEKLFF.

The chain links TRBV5-4 to TRBJ1-2; 12 nucleotides agree with TRBD1. Germline CDR1 is SGHNT and CDR2 is YYREEE (reference sequence). Trimming removed 3 bases from V and 4 bases from J; junction bases left unmatched: 13. This CDR3 is built from 18 residues. This chain's CDR3 is CASSSPGQGARVIYGYTF. The CDR3 DNA reads TGTGCCAGCAGCTCCCCGGGACAGGGGGCGCGGGTCATCTATGGCTACACCTTC.

V is TRBV6-5 and J is TRBJ1-5; no definite D call. The V end was cut by 10 bases, the J end by 1 base, with 14 bases between. Germline V CDR1 and CDR2: MNHEY, SVGAGI. The CDR3 is made up of 14 amino acids. In DNA, the CDR3 is TGTGCCACCAGGCCGGGGTACAGCAATCAGCCCCAGCATTTT. Protein sequence: CATRPGYSNQPQHF.

J is TRBJ1-2 and V is TRBV10-2; tentatively, D is TRBD1 (6 bases). CDR1 WSHSY and CDR2 SAAADI come from the germline V gene. The V and J ends lost 0 bases and 5 bases respectively, with 13 bases between them. The CDR3 has 15 amino acids. The DNA of the CDR3 is TGCGCCAGCAGTGAGTCGACAGGACCTGCTTATGGCTACACCTTC. It encodes CASSESTGPAYGYTF.

V gene TRBV14 combines with J gene TRBJ1-2, with a possible D match to TRBD1 (6 bases). The ends were cut back, 5 bases at V and 7 bases at J, with 14 bases in the middle. Germline CDR1 SGHDN, CDR2 FVKESK. There are 13 residues in the CDR3. DNA for the CDR3: TGTGCCAGCAGCAGATCAGGGGTCGGTGGCTACACCTTC. It translates to CASSRSGVGGYTF.

V usage is TRBV27 and J usage is TRBJ1-6, with 9 bases lining up with TRBD1. The J segment lost 4 bases and the V segment lost 5 bases, leaving 12 bases of the junction unmatched. Germline V lookup: CDR1 MNHEY, CDR2 SMNVEV (reference sequence). The CDR3 is 18 amino acids. DNA for the CDR3: TGTGCCAGCAGTACAGGGACAGGGCGACTATCTTATAATTCACCCCTCCACTTT. Protein sequence: CASSTGTGRLSYNSPLHF.

The genes are TRBV7-2 and TRBJ1-2, with D possibly TRBD1 on 6 matching bases. Trimming took off 3 bases at V and 4 bases at J, with 15 bases between the two ends. This CDR3 spans 15 amino acids. Looked up from germline, CDR1 is SGHTA and CDR2 is FQGNSA. The CDR3 sequence: CASSLDRLWIYGYTF. The DNA of the CDR3 is TGTGCCAGCAGCTTGGACAGACTCTGGATCTATGGCTACACCTTC. Full variable domain (missing parts from reference TRBV7-2 and TRBJ1-2): GAGVSQSPSNKVTEKGKDVELRCDPISGHTALYWYRQSLGQGLEFLIYFQGNSAPDKSGLPSDRFSAERTGGSVSTLTIQRTQQEDSAVYLCASSLDRLWIYGYTFGSGTRLTVV.

The genes are TRBV19 and TRBJ2-1; TRBD1 agrees at 9 bases. The germline CDR1 and CDR2 sequences are LNHDA and SQIVND (reference sequence). The V and J ends lost 5 bases and 7 bases, in that order; junction bases with no gene match: 9. CDR3 length: 15 residues. CDR3 DNA: TGTGCCAGTAGTGTTCCGGGACAGGGAAGAAATGAGCAGTTCTTC. Translating it yields CASSVPGQGRNEQFF.

This clone has a handful of counts. The rearrangement joins TRBV6-5 to TRBJ2-7; TRBD1 matches 8 bases. V shed 6 bases and J 5 bases; nucleotides not matched to a gene: 9. CDR3 length equals 14 residues. Germline V CDR1 and CDR2: MNHEY, SVGAGI. This CDR3 reads CASRTLTGVDEQYF. The CDR3 DNA follows: TGTGCCAGCAGGACCCTGACAGGGGTTGACGAGCAGTACTTC.

The chain is built from TRBV5-1 and TRBJ2-1; 7 bases agree with TRBD2. Germline V gene lookup returns CDR1 SGHRS and CDR2 YFSETQ. Germline trimming cut 8 bases from V and 0 bases from J; bases unmatched to any gene: 11. This CDR3 is 16 amino acids long. DNA for the CDR3: TGCGCCAGTATACCAGCGGGGACGAGCTCCTACAATGAGCAGTTCTTC. Translating it yields CASIPAGTSSYNEQFF. The full variable domain, completed using reference TRBV5-1 and TRBJ2-1, is KAGVTQTPRYLIKTRGQQVTLSCSPISGHRSVSWYQQTPGQGLQFLFEYFSETQRNKGNFPGRFSGRQFSNSRSEMNVSTLELGDSALYLCASIPAGTSSYNEQFFGPGTRLTVL.

CDR3 sequence reads: CAISPGGLEAFF. CDR3 nucleotides: TGTGCCATCAGTCCGGGGGGCCTCGAAGCTTTCTTT. The rearrangement links TRBV10-3 to TRBJ1-1; D may be TRBD1 (6 bases). The germline V gene encodes CDR1 ENHRY and CDR2 SYGVKD. The CDR3 extends over 12 amino acids. Trimming removed 5 bases at V and 8 bases at J, with 12 bases between.

The CDR3 bases are TGTGCCAGCTCGCGCCTCAATGAGCAGTTCTTC. Translation: CASSRLNEQFF. The V call is TRBV28, the J call TRBJ2-1; D is uncertain. V shed 8 bases and J shed 6 bases, with 8 bases lying between them. Germline V CDR1 and CDR2: MDHEN, SYDVKM. This CDR3 comprises 11 residues.

CDR3 protein: CASSLSTSSGETQYF. As DNA, the CDR3 is TGTGCCAGCAGCTTATCTACTAGCTCGGGAGAGACCCAGTACTTC. V gene TRBV7-2 combines with J gene TRBJ2-5, with D maybe TRBD2 (6 bases). The CDR3 is 15 amino acids. Germline lookup yields CDR1 SGHTA and CDR2 FQGNSA. Deletions cut 2 bases from V and 4 bases from J, with 14 bases between. Together with reference TRBV7-2 and TRBJ2-5, the CDR3 gives the full variable domain: GAGVSQSPSNKVTEKGKDVELRCDPISGHTALYWYRQSLGQGLEFLIYFQGNSAPDKSGLPSDRFSAERTGGSVSTLTIQRTQQEDSAVYLCASSLSTSSGETQYFGPGTRLLVL.